These 27 T cell receptor beta chains share one sample of origin, sequenced in a study of T-cell reconstitution after alpha-beta-depleted transplantation in children. It was with unique molecular identifiers that the TCRbeta library was prepared. TCRdb used MiXCR to reprocess the PCR reads, holding one entry per CDR3 protein. The table has more than 500,000 distinct CDR3 sequences, about an eighth seen once. The material was PBMCs, mostly from graft donor cells, obtained 180 days after TCRalphabeta/CD19-depleted stem cell transplant. Every receptor here comes from a female patient aged 2-15 years who had a stem cell transplant for aplastic anemia, so the T cells may come from the graft donor.

There are a few counts of this clonotype. V is TRBV7-2 and J is TRBJ2-5; 11 bases match TRBD2. CDR1 is SGHTA, CDR2 FQGNSA, per germline. The CDR3 is made up of 16 amino acids. J was trimmed by 5 bases and V by 2 bases; bases with no gene match: 7. The CDR3 sequence: CASSLMTSGNGETQYF. Written as DNA, the CDR3 is TGTGCCAGCAGCTTAATGACTAGCGGGAACGGCGAGACCCAGTACTTC.

This clonotype has more than one count but fewer than ten. The chain carries TRBV5-5 and TRBJ2-7; D remains ambiguous. V was cut by 0 bases and J by 5 bases, with 12 bases left in between. Germline lookup yields CDR1 SGHKS and CDR2 YYEKEE (reference sequence). The CDR3 is made up of 14 amino acids. The DNA for the CDR3 is TGTGCCAGCAGCTTGGATTCGGCATTAGACGAGCAGTACGTC. Translated: CASSLDSALDEQYV.

CDR3 coding DNA: TGCAGCGTTGAGAAGCGGGAGAGGTGGTATGAGCAGTTCTTC. It translates to CSVEKRERWYEQFF. This chain uses TRBV29-1 with TRBJ2-1, with TRBD2 identical over 8 bases. J gave up 8 bases and V 3 bases, and 9 bases lay outside the gene matches. Per germline, CDR1 SQVTM and CDR2 ANQGSEA. The CDR3 length is 14 residues.

The chain combines TRBV12-3 or TRBV12-4 with TRBJ2-3; the D is unclear. The length of the CDR3 is 12 residues. V lost 4 bases and J lost 6, with 8 bases in between. The DNA of the CDR3 is TGTGCCAGCAGTTGGGCAAGCGATACGCAGTATTTT. Encoded protein: CASSWASDTQYF.

A few counts support this clonotype. This rearrangement joins TRBV28 to TRBJ2-2, with TRBD1 matching over 9 bases. Germline lookup yields CDR1 MDHEN and CDR2 SYDVKM. V shed 11 bases and J 0 bases; nucleotides not matched to a gene: 4. The CDR3 runs to 14 residues. The CDR3 DNA reads TGTGCCGTGAGACAGGGGGCGAACACCGGGGAGCTGTTTTTT. Translated, it gives CAVRQGANTGELFF.

This clonotype was seen a handful of times. The CDR3 here is CASSLVEQAGNEQFF. Here the CDR3 DNA reads TGTGCCAGCAGCTTAGTGGAACAGGCGGGCAATGAGCAGTTCTTC. The chain links TRBV7-6 to TRBJ2-1; D may match TRBD1 or TRBD2 (5 bases each). V was clipped by 1 base and J by 6 bases, with 13 bases between them. CDR1 is SGHVS and CDR2 is FNYEAQ in the germline V gene. The CDR3 totals 15 residues.

The chain employs TRBV6-2 or TRBV6-3 and TRBJ2-5; D is perhaps TRBD1 or TRBD2 (6 bases each). CDR3 size: 16 residues. V lost 2 bases to trimming and J lost 5 bases, with 18 bases between them. Germline V gene sequence: CDR1 MNHEY, CDR2 SVGEGT. The CDR3 sequence is CASSYGGLVYRETQYF. DNA for the CDR3: TGTGCCAGCAGTTACGGGGGGCTTGTGTATCGGGAGACCCAGTACTTC.

This clonotype has ten or more counts. The J gene is TRBJ2-1, the V gene TRBV7-9, with D hard to call. Germline V CDR1 and CDR2: SEHNR, FQNEAQ (reference sequence). This CDR3 region has 14 residues. Deletions cut 4 bases from V and 1 base from J, with 8 bases between. The CDR3 sequence is CASSSYGSYNEQFF. CDR3 nucleotide sequence: TGTGCCAGCAGCTCTTACGGTTCCTACAATGAGCAGTTCTTC.

This clonotype was found a few times. The chain uses TRBV29-1 and TRBJ1-1; a possible D gene is TRBD1 (6 bases). Trimming stripped 2 bases from V and 4 bases from J, with 14 bases between. CDR3 size: 14 residues. Germline V gives CDR1 SQVTM, CDR2 ANQGSEA. CDR3 nucleotides: TGCAGCGTTGAAAGAGTAGGGGGGCCCACTGAAGCTTTCTTT. It is translated as CSVERVGGPTEAFF.

V usage is TRBV5-1 and J usage is TRBJ2-2; 8 bases fit TRBD2. J lost 7 bases, V lost 4 bases, and 9 bases had no gene match. This CDR3 comprises 15 residues. The germline gives CDR1 SGHRS, CDR2 YFSETQ. CDR3 DNA sequence: TGCGCCAGCAGCCAGGACGGGAGGGTAGGCGGGGAGCTGTTTTTT. Amino acids: CASSQDGRVGGELFF. The entire variable domain, with the rest obtained from reference TRBV5-1 and TRBJ2-2, is as follows: KAGVTQTPRYLIKTRGQQVTLSCSPISGHRSVSWYQQTPGQGLQFLFEYFSETQRNKGNFPGRFSGRQFSNSRSEMNVSTLELGDSALYLCASSQDGRVGGELFFGEGSRLTVL.

This clonotype has just a few counts. This sequence joins TRBV7-3 and TRBJ2-3, with TRBD2 as a possible D gene (6 bases). The CDR3 spans 15 residues. Germline assignment: CDR1 SGHTA and CDR2 FQGTGA. Deletions cut 2 bases from V and 2 bases from J, with 11 bases between. The CDR3 nucleotides are TGTGCCAGCAGCTTATCGGGACTCCCCACAGATACGCAGTATTTT. Protein sequence: CASSLSGLPTDTQYF. Supplemented by reference TRBV7-3 and TRBJ2-3, the full variable domain reads GAGVSQTPSNKVTEKGKYVELRCDPISGHTALYWYRQSLGQGPEFLIYFQGTGAADDSGLPNDRFFAVRPEGSVSTLKIQRTERGDSAVYLCASSLSGLPTDTQYFGPGTRLTVL.

This clonotype was found a few times. The chain combines TRBV9 with TRBJ1-6; D gene unclear. Germline loops: CDR1 SGDLS, CDR2 YYNGEE. CDR3 size: 15 residues. Between the trimmed V and J ends, which lost 4 bases and 0 bases, there was a span of 8 bases. The CDR3 loop is CASSILGSYNSPLHF. CDR3 nucleotides: TGTGCCAGCAGCATCCTGGGCTCCTATAATTCACCCCTCCACTTT.

The table lists this clonotype with many counts. The rearrangement links TRBV5-1 to TRBJ2-4; D ambiguous. The V gene lost 1 base and the J gene lost 0 bases, with 11 bases spanning the gap. CDR1 is SGHRS and CDR2 is YFSETQ in the germline V gene. The CDR3 sequence is 16 residues long. Here the CDR3 DNA reads TGCGCCAGCAGCTTGTTGCCTCTCCTAGCCAAAAACATTCAGTACTTC. Translated: CASSLLPLLAKNIQYF.

The table lists this clonotype with a few counts. This chain uses TRBV11-2 with TRBJ2-7; D might be TRBD1 or TRBD2, each matching 5 bases. The V and J ends lost 3 bases and 0 bases respectively, with 15 bases between them. Germline CDR1 and CDR2: SGHAT and FQNNGV. The CDR3 extends over 16 amino acids. CDR3 nucleotide sequence: TGTGCCAGCAGCTTTACTCCGGGACGGAGCTCCTACGAGCAGTACTTC. The encoded protein is CASSFTPGRSSYEQYF.

J is TRBJ2-7 and V is TRBV30; the match to TRBD1 covers 7 bases. Germline-derived CDR1 and CDR2 are GTSNPN and SVGIG (reference sequence). The V gene end was trimmed by 5 bases and the J gene end by 3 bases; junction bases not matched to a gene: 1. The CDR3 runs to 11 residues. CDR3 residues: CAWDRVYEQYF. Here the CDR3 DNA reads TGTGCCTGGGACAGGGTCTACGAGCAGTACTTC. Variable domain in full (rest from reference TRBV30 and TRBJ2-7): SQTIHQWPATLVQPVGSPLSLECTVEGTSNPNLYWYRQAAGRGLQLLFYSVGIGQISSEVPQNLSASRPQDRQFILSSKKLLLSDSGFYLCAWDRVYEQYFGPGTRLTVT.

The chain combines TRBV20-1 with TRBJ2-4; 8 nucleotides match TRBD2. Germline V gene lookup returns CDR1 DFQATT and CDR2 SNEGSKA (reference sequence). The CDR3 is made up of 16 amino acids. Trimming removed 0 bases from V and 5 bases from J; junction bases left unmatched: 9. The CDR3 reads CSAREHPGLGQNIQYF. The CDR3 DNA is TGCAGTGCTAGAGAACACCCGGGACTAGGGCAAAACATTCAGTACTTC.

This clonotype was observed a few times. The J gene is TRBJ2-1, the V gene TRBV20-1, with D maybe TRBD1 (6 bases). The CDR3 has 14 residues. V was shortened by 4 bases and J by 2 bases, with 12 bases between the two germline ends. Germline V gives CDR1 DFQATT, CDR2 SNEGSKA (reference sequence). The CDR3 DNA follows: TGCAGTGCTACCCCCCGACAGGCCTACAATGAGCAGTTCTTC. Translation: CSATPRQAYNEQFF.

This clonotype was seen at least ten times. The rearrangement links TRBV4-2 to TRBJ1-2; D may be TRBD1 (6 bases). The CDR3 sequence is 14 residues long. V dropped 0 bases and J dropped 4 bases, with 9 bases sitting between them. Germline V CDR1 and CDR2: LGHNA, YNFKEQ. CDR3 DNA sequence: TGTGCCAGCAGCCAAGAGGACAGTCCCTATGGCTACACCTTC. As protein: CASSQEDSPYGYTF.

This clonotype was seen more than once but under ten times. This sequence joins TRBV5-1 and TRBJ1-2; maybe TRBD1 (6 bases). The CDR3 is 16 residues long. V was pared by 1 base and J by 0 bases, with 13 bases between. Germline V gives CDR1 SGHRS, CDR2 YFSETQ. The CDR3 nucleotides are TGCGCCAGCAGCTTGAGCCGGGGGGCCCCTAACTATGGCTACACCTTC. Translating gives CASSLSRGAPNYGYTF.

This clonotype was recorded a few times. This rearrangement joins TRBV4-3 to TRBJ2-7; 9 nucleotides line up with TRBD2. CDR1 is LGHNA and CDR2 is YSLEER in the germline V gene. V dropped 0 bases and J dropped 4; count of bases not matched to a gene: 13. CDR3 length equals 18 residues. The CDR3 reads CASSQDQLAGLASYEQYF. CDR3 nucleotides: TGCGCCAGCAGCCAAGATCAGCTGGCAGGACTAGCGAGTTACGAGCAGTACTTC.

The rearrangement uses TRBV7-1 and TRBJ2-2; D is undetermined. TRBV7-1 counts as an open reading frame of uncertain function. Trimming pared 10 bases from V and 13 bases from J, leaving 25 bases between. The CDR3 runs to 14 residues. CDR3 loop: CAMSSWLICWALFF. In DNA, the CDR3 is TGTGCCATGAGCTCATGGCTGATCTGCTGGGCGCTGTTTTTT.

This clonotype has only a few counts. The J gene is TRBJ1-5, the V gene TRBV7-2; perhaps TRBD1 as D (6 bases). V lost 7 bases, J lost 6 bases, and 19 bases lay in between. The CDR3 is 15 residues long. Germline V lookup: CDR1 SGHTA, CDR2 FQGNSA. CDR3 amino acids: CASNLEGGGFQPQHF. CDR3 nucleotides: TGTGCCAGCAACCTCGAAGGGGGAGGGTTTCAGCCCCAGCATTTT.

V is TRBV4-3 and J is TRBJ2-1; tentative D call: TRBD2 (5 bases). V lost 5 bases to trimming and J lost 0 bases, with 14 bases between them. Per the germline V gene, CDR1 is LGHNA and CDR2 is YSLEER. There are 16 residues in the CDR3. CDR3 protein: CASSTEARSSYNEQFF. CDR3 coding DNA: TGCGCCAGCAGCACGGAGGCGAGAAGCTCCTACAATGAGCAGTTCTTC.

The rearrangement uses TRBV29-1 and TRBJ2-4, with D perhaps assigned TRBD1 or TRBD2 (5 bases each). This CDR3 contains 14 residues. Germline CDR1 is SQVTM and CDR2 is ANQGSEA. Deletions cut 7 bases from V and 1 base from J, with 14 bases between. The CDR3 DNA sequence: TGCAGCGCTAAGAGCAGGGAGGCCAAAAACATTCAGTACTTC. Protein sequence: CSAKSREAKNIQYF. Filled out from reference TRBV29-1 and TRBJ2-4, the complete variable domain reads SAVISQKPSRDICQRGTSLTIQCQVDSQVTMMFWYRQQPGQSLTLIATANQGSEATYESGFVIDKFPISRPNLTFSTLTVSNMSPEDSSIYLCSAKSREAKNIQYFGAGTRLSVL.

This clonotype was recorded at least ten times. The genes are TRBV27 and TRBJ1-2, with 11 positions matching TRBD1. Trimming cost V 5 bases and J 7 bases; bases outside gene matches: 6. The CDR3 is 14 amino acids. Looked up from germline, CDR1 is MNHEY and CDR2 is SMNVEV (reference sequence). CDR3 amino acids: CASSLGTGGVGYTF. CDR3 nucleotide sequence: TGTGCCAGCAGTCTGGGGACAGGGGGGGTTGGCTACACCTTC.

This clonotype was counted ten times or more. V usage is TRBV20-1 and J usage is TRBJ2-2, with 7 bases matching TRBD2. This CDR3 contains 17 residues. From germline, CDR1 is DFQATT and CDR2 SNEGSKA (reference sequence). V dropped 3 bases and J dropped 1; count of bases not matched to a gene: 11. CDR3 in DNA: TGCAGTGCTAGCCATCCTTACGGCGGGAGGAACACCGGGGAGCTGTTTTTT. This translates into CSASHPYGGRNTGELFF.

V usage is TRBV15 and J usage is TRBJ2-3; 13 nucleotides align to TRBD2. CDR1 is LNHNV and CDR2 is YYDKDF in the germline V gene (reference sequence). Trimming cost V 0 bases and J 2 bases; bases outside gene matches: 11. This CDR3 region has 20 residues. The CDR3, as DNA: TGTGCCACCAGCAGAGATCGGGATGGGGGACTAGCGGGGACCACAGATACGCAGTATTTT. This gives the protein CATSRDRDGGLAGTTDTQYF.